What follows describes a single TCR beta chain. Germline V gene data show CDR1 as MNHEY and CDR2 as SMNVEV (reference sequence). Trimming took off 3 bases at V and 0 bases at J, with 19 bases between the two ends. The CDR3 covers 18 residues. This specimen comes from a study of blood T cell repertoires in COVID-19. For the study at large: COVID-19 samples, acute and convalescent, were from the United States, Italy and Spain.

Under the authors' procedure: It was from reference gene primer amplification that nucleated cell counts were estimated. Profiled with immunoSEQ multiplex PCR; TCRdb holds only in-frame clones, not every one. The DNA was the basis for D and trimming; V, J and clone size are from that table. In the table there are around 20,000 clones, 85% to 95% of which are singletons. This receptor was taken from a woman in her forties or fifties with active COVID-19. The sequenced sample was peripheral blood. V is TRBV27 and J is TRBJ2-3, with TRBD1 as a possible D gene (5 bases). The CDR3 sequence: CASSFSYRTPKSTDTQYF. Here the CDR3 DNA reads TGTGCCAGCAGTTTCTCCTACAGGACCCCTAAGAGCACAGATACGCAGTATTTT.